Listed below are T cell receptor beta chains from one sample, sequenced in a study of T cells in Graves' hyperthyroidism and ophthalmopathy. TCRdb used MiXCR to reprocess the multiplex PCR reads, holding one entry per CDR3 protein. The sample has over 450,000 distinct CDR3 sequences, roughly 18% seen once. The sample consisted of blood. The receptors were gathered from a woman under 30 with Graves' ophthalmopathy. CDR3s include the opening cysteine and the closing phenylalanine or tryptophan. A D gene is named only where the DNA matches it firmly. Only some rows state a clone size, as once, few, many or a class for expanded clones.

CDR3 protein	CDR3 DNA	clone size	V gene	J gene	D gene
CASSQDLAVETQYF	TGTGCCAGCAGCCAAGATTTAGCGGTTGAGACCCAGTACTTC	many	TRBV3-1	TRBJ2-5	NA
CASSSSGTSAAGELFF	TGTGCCAGCAGTTCCTCGGGGACTAGCGCGGCCGGGGAGCTGTTTTTT	once	TRBV6-2/TRBV6-3	TRBJ2-2	TRBD2
CASSLTPGQDTSTDTQYF	TGTGCCAGCAGCTTAACGCCCGGACAGGACACTAGCACAGATACGCAGTATTTT	many	TRBV7-3	TRBJ2-3	TRBD1
CASSQGGLYGYTF	TGTGCCAGCAGCCAAGGAGGCCTGTATGGCTACACCTTC	many	TRBV3-1	TRBJ1-2	NA
CAGATEGEGAGEKLFF	TGTGCCGGCGCCACTGAGGGGGAGGGGGCAGGCGAAAAACTGTTTTTT	NA	TRBV27	TRBJ1-4	TRBD1
CASSDAGSGEKLFF	TGTGCCAGCAGTGACGCAGGGTCGGGTGAAAAACTGTTTTTT	many	TRBV12-3/TRBV12-4	TRBJ1-4	NA
CASSQGIRTTYNEQFF	TGTGCCAGCAGCCAAGGTATCCGGACTACCTACAATGAGCAGTTCTTC	few	TRBV4-2	TRBJ2-1	NA
CASSPGQGYHTEASF	TGTGCCAGCTCACCTGGACAGGGGTATCACACCGAAGCTTCCTTT	NA	TRBV18	TRBJ1-1	TRBD1
CASSQGGVNEQFF	TGCGCCAGCAGCCAAGGTGGGGTGAATGAGCAGTTCTTC	many	TRBV4-1	TRBJ2-1	NA
CASSQDRVHNEQFF	TGCGCCAGCAGCCAAGACAGGGTCCACAATGAGCAGTTCTTC	few	TRBV4-3	TRBJ2-1	NA
CASRPGQADTGELFF	TGTGCCAGCAGACCTGGACAGGCGGACACCGGGGAGCTGTTTTTT	NA	TRBV12-3/TRBV12-4	TRBJ2-2	TRBD1
CASSENGRADEQFF	TGTGCCAGCAGTGAGAACGGGAGGGCCGATGAGCAGTTCTTC	NA	TRBV6-1	TRBJ2-1	TRBD2
CASSSTSGGVDNEQFF	TGTGCCAGCAGCTCTACTAGCGGGGGGGTCGACAATGAGCAGTTCTTC	many	TRBV7-9	TRBJ2-1	TRBD2
CASSLLAGSSYNEQFF	TGTGCCAGCAGTTTACTAGCGGGGAGCTCCTACAATGAGCAGTTCTTC	once	TRBV12-3/TRBV12-4	TRBJ2-1	TRBD2
CASSSEGDSNQPQHF	TGTGCCAGCAGCTCCGAGGGGGACAGCAATCAGCCCCAGCATTTT	NA	TRBV13	TRBJ1-5	NA
CASSLALDRVAPTFYNEQFF	TGTGCCAGCAGTTTAGCGCTGGACAGGGTAGCTCCTACCTTTTACAATGAGCAGTTCTTC	NA	TRBV12-3/TRBV12-4	TRBJ2-1	TRBD1
CASSQTGDTIQPQHF	TGTGCCAGTAGTCAGACAGGTGACACTATCCAGCCCCAGCATTTT	few	TRBV19	TRBJ1-5	NA
CAAGTGGPDTQYF	TGTGCCGCAGGGACAGGGGGCCCAGATACGCAGTATTTT	few	TRBV3-1	TRBJ2-3	TRBD1
CASSEETFYGYTF	TGTGCCAGCAGTGAAGAGACCTTCTATGGCTACACCTTC	many	TRBV6-1	TRBJ1-2	NA
CASSLALDARTFF	TGTGCCAGCAGCTTGGCCCTGGACGCCCGAACTTTCTTT	NA	TRBV5-5	TRBJ1-1	NA
CAISVAGLAYEQYF	TGTGCCATCAGTGTGGCAGGGCTGGCCTACGAGCAGTACTTC	NA	TRBV10-3	TRBJ2-7	NA
CATSRDFLGGGKETQYF	TGTGCCACCAGCAGAGACTTTCTAGGCGGGGGGAAAGAGACCCAGTACTTC	NA	TRBV15	TRBJ2-5	TRBD2